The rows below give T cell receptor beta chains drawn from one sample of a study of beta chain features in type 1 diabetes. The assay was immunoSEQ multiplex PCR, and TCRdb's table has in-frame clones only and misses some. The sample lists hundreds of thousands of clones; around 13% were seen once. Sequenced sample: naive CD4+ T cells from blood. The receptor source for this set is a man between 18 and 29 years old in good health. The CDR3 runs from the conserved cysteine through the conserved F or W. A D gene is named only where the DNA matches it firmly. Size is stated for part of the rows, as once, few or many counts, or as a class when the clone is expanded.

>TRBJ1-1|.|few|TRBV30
CAWSVRQFSEAFF
TGTGCCTGGAGTGTACGACAGTTCAGTGAAGCTTTCTTT
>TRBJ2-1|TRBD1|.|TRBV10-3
CAISGDRGNNEQFF
TGTGCCATCAGCGGGGACAGGGGGAACAATGAGCAGTTCTTC
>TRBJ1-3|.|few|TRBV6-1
CASIRGYSGNTIYF
TGTGCCAGCATTCGAGGATACTCTGGAAACACCATATATTTT
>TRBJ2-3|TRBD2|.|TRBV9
CASSPRLAGAGTDTQYF
TGTGCCAGCAGCCCAAGACTAGCGGGGGCTGGCACAGATACGCAGTATTTT
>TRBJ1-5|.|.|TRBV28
CASSSRVNQPQHF
TGTGCCAGCAGTTCCAGGGTAAATCAGCCCCAGCATTTT
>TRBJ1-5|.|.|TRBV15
CATSRDRRANQPQHF
TGTGCCACCAGCAGAGATCGCAGAGCGAATCAGCCCCAGCATTTT
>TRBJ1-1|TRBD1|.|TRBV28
CASSRTGRERTEAFF
TGTGCCAGCAGTCGGACAGGGAGGGAAAGGACTGAAGCTTTCTTT
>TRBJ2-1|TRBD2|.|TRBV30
CAWGGGGAKKQFF
TGTGCCTGGGGAGGCGGGGGGGCCAAGAAGCAGTTCTTC
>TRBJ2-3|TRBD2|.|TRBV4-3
CASSQDSRLAGLGDTQYF
TGCGCCAGCAGCCAAGATTCCAGACTAGCGGGATTGGGAGATACGCAGTATTTT
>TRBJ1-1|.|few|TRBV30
CAWRRQGNTEAFF
TGTGCCTGGAGGCGGCAGGGGAACACTGAAGCTTTCTTT
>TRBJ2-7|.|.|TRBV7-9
CASSLGPSSYEQYF
TGTGCCAGCAGCCTGGGGCCCAGCTCCTACGAGCAGTACTTC
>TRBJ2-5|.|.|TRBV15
CATSRIVQETQYF
TGTGCCACCAGCAGAATCGTCCAAGAGACCCAGTACTTC
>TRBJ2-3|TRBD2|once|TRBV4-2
CASSLTLAGATDTQYF
TGTGCCAGCAGCCTAACACTAGCGGGGGCCACAGATACGCAGTATTTT
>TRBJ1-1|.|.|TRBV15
CATSGEYTEAFF
TGTGCCACCAGCGGGGAGTACACTGAAGCTTTCTTT
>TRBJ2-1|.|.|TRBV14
CASSLASSYNEQFF
TGTGCCAGCAGCCTAGCGAGCTCCTACAATGAGCAGTTCTTC